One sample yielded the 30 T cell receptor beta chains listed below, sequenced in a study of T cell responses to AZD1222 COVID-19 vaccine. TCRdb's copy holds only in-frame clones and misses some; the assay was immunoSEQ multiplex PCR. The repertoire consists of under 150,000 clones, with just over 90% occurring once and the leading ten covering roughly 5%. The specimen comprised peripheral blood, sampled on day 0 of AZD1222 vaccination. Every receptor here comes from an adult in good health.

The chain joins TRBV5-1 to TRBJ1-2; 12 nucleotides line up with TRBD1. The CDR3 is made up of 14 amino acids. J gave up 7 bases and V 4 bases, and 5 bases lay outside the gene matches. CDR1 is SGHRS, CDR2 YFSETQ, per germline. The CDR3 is CASSAGQGAGGYTF. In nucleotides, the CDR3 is TGCGCCAGCAGCGCGGGACAGGGGGCTGGTGGCTACACCTTC.

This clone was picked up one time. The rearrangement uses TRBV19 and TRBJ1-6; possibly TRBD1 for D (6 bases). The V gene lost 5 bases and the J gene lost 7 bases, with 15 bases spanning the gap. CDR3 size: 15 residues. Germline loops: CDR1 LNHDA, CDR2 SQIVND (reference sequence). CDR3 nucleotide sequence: TGTGCCAGTAGTCTGGGACATTCGACCAATTCACCCCTCCACTTT. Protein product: CASSLGHSTNSPLHF.

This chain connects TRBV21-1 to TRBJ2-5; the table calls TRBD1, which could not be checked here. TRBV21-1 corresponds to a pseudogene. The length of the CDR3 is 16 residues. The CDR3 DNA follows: TGTGCCAGCAGCAAAATCGCCAAACAGGGGTGGGAGACCCAGTACTTC. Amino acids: CASSKIAKQGWETQYF.

The CDR3 region has the DNA TGCAGCGTTTCCACTAGCGGCCCTTCCTACGAGCAGTACTTC. Its protein product is CSVSTSGPSYEQYF. V and J are TRBV29-1 and TRBJ2-7; 8 bases are a match to TRBD2. V lost 5 bases, J lost 1 base, and 7 bases stayed unmatched. Germline V gene sequence: CDR1 SQVTM, CDR2 ANQGSEA. This CDR3 is 14 amino acids long.

CDR3 sequence: CAWSLGLAGVVEQFF. The CDR3, as DNA: TGTGCCTGGAGTCTCGGACTAGCGGGAGTAGTAGAGCAGTTCTTC. The V call is TRBV30, the J call TRBJ2-1; 13 nucleotides agree with TRBD2. J gave up 10 bases and V 2 bases, and 8 bases lay outside the gene matches. CDR3 length: 15 amino acids. CDR1 is GTSNPN, CDR2 SVGIG, per germline (reference sequence).

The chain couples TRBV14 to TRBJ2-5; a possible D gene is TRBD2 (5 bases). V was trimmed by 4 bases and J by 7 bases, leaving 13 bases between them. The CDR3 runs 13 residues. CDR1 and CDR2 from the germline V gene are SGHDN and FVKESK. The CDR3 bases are TGTGCCAGCAGCCGAGACCCAAGCGGGACCCAGTACTTC. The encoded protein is CASSRDPSGTQYF. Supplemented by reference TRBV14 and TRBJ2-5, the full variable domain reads EAGVTQFPSHSVIEKGQTVTLRCDPISGHDNLYWYRRVMGKEIKFLLHFVKESKQDESGMPNNRFLAERTGGTYSTLKVQPAELEDSGVYFCASSRDPSGTQYFGPGTRLLVL.

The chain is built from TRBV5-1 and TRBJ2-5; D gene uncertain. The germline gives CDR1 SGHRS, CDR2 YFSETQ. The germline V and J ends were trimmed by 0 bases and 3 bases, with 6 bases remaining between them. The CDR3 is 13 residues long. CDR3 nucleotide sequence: TGCGCCAGCAGCTTGGGGTGGGAAGAGACCCAGTACTTC. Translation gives CASSLGWEETQYF.

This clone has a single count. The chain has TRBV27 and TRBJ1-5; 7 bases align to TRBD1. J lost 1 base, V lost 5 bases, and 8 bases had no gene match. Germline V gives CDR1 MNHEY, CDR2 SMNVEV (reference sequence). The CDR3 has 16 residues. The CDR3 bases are TGTGCCAGCAGTCCAAGACAGGGTACCAGCAATCAGCCCCAGCATTTT. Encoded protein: CASSPRQGTSNQPQHF.

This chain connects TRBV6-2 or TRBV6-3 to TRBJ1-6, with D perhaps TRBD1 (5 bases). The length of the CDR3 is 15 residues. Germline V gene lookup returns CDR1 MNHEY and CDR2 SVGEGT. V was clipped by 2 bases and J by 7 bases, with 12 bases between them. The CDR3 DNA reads TGTGCCAGCAGTTACAGGGGCGTGCGGAATTCACCCCTCCACTTT. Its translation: CASSYRGVRNSPLHF.

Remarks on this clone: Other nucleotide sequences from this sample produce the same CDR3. The CDR3 protein is CASSLQGDQPQHF. Written as DNA, the CDR3 is TGCGCCAGCAGTTTACAGGGGGATCAGCCCCAGCATTTT. The chain uses TRBV10-2 and TRBJ1-5, with 8 bases that match TRBD1. V lost 5 bases and J lost 5; bases outside the gene matches: 2. The germline CDR1 and CDR2 sequences are WSHSY and SAAADI. There are 13 residues in the CDR3.

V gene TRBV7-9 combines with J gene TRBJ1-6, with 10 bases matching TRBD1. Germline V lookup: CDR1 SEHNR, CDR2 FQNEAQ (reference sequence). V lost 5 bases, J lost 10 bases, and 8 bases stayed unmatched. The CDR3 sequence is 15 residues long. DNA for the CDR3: TGTGCCAGCAGCCCTAGTGGGACAGGGGTATCACCCCTCCACTTT. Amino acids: CASSPSGTGVSPLHF.

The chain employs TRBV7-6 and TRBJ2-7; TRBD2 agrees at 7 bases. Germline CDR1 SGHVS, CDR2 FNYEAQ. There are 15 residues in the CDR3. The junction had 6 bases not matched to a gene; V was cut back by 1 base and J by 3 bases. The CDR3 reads CASSLVAGVLYEQYF. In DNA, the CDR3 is TGTGCCAGCAGCTTAGTAGCGGGTGTACTCTACGAGCAGTACTTC.

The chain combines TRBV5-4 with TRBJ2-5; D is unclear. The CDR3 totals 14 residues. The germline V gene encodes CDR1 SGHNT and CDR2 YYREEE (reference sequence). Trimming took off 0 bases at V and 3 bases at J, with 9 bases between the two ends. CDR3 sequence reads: CASSLEARKETQYF. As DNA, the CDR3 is TGTGCCAGCAGCTTGGAGGCGCGGAAAGAGACCCAGTACTTC. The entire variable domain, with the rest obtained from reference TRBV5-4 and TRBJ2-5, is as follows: ETGVTQSPTHLIKTRGQQVTLRCSSQSGHNTVSWYQQALGQGPQFIFQYYREEENGRGNFPPRFSGLQFPNYSSELNVNALELDDSALYLCASSLEARKETQYFGPGTRLLVL.

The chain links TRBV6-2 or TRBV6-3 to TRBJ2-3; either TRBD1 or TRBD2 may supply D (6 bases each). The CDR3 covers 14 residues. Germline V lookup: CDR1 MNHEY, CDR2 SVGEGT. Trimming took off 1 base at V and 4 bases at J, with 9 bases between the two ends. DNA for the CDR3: TGTGCCAGCAGTTACTTTGGGGGGCCAGATACGCAGTATTTT. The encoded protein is CASSYFGGPDTQYF.

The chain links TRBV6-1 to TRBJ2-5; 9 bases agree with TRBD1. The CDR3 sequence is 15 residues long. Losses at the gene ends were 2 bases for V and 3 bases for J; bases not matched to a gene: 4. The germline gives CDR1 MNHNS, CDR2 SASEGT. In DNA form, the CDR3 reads TGTGCCAGCAGTGAACCCGGGACAGGGAAAGAGACCCAGTACTTC. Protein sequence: CASSEPGTGKETQYF.

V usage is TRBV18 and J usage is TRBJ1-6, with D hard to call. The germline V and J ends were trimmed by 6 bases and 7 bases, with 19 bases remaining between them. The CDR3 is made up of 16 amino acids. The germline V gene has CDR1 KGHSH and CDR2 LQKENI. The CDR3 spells CASSLRALSENSPLHF. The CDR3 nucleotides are TGTGCCAGCTCCCTGCGGGCTCTATCGGAGAATTCACCCCTCCACTTT.

CDR3 in DNA: TGCGCCAGCAGTGGGCACGTTGGGAACACCATATATTTT. Translating gives CASSGHVGNTIYF. This chain uses TRBV10-1 with TRBJ1-3, with unresolved D. Per the germline V gene, CDR1 is WNHNN and CDR2 is SYGVQD (reference sequence). The V and J ends lost 4 bases and 7 bases respectively, with 11 bases between them. This CDR3 has 13 amino acids.

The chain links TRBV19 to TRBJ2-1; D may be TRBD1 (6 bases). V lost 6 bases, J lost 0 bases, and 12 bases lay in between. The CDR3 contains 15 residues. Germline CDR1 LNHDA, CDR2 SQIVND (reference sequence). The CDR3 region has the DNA TGTGCCAGTAGACCGGACAGAAGCTCCTACAATGAGCAGTTCTTC. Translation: CASRPDRSSYNEQFF.

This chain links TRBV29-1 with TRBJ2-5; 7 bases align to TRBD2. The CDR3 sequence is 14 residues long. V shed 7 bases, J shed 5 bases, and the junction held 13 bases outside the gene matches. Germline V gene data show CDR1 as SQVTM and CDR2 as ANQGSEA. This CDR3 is CSADATSLGETQYF. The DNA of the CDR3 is TGCAGCGCAGACGCGACTAGCTTAGGGGAGACCCAGTACTTC.

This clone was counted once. The DNA of the CDR3 is TGTGCCAGCAGAAGGCCCGGGACTAGCGGACTGTCGCCGAACACCGGGGAGCTGTTTTTT. Amino acid sequence: CASRRPGTSGLSPNTGELFF. The J gene is TRBJ2-2, the V gene TRBV19, with 11 positions matching TRBD2. J was trimmed by 0 bases and V by 9 bases; bases with no gene match: 18. Germline V lookup: CDR1 LNHDA, CDR2 SQIVND (reference sequence). This CDR3 contains 20 residues. The variable domain in full, with the rest retrieved from reference TRBV19 and TRBJ2-2, is DGGITQSPKYLFRKEGQNVTLSCEQNLNHDAMYWYRQDPGQGLRLIYYSQIVNDFQKGDIAEGYSVSREKKESFPLTVTSAQKNPTAFYLCASRRPGTSGLSPNTGELFFGEGSRLTVL.

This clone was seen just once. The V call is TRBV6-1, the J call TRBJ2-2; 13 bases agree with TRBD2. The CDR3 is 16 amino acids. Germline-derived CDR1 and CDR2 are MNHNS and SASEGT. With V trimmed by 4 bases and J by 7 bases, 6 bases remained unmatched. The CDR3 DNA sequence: TGTGCCAGCAGTGTGACTAGCGGGAGGTGGGGCGGGGAGCTGTTTTTT. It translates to CASSVTSGRWGGELFF.

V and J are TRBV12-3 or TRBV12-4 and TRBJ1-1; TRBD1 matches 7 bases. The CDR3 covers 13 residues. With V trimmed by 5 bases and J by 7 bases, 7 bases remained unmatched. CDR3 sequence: CASSPLGTVEAFF. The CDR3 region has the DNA TGTGCCAGCAGTCCCCTGGGGACAGTTGAAGCTTTCTTT.

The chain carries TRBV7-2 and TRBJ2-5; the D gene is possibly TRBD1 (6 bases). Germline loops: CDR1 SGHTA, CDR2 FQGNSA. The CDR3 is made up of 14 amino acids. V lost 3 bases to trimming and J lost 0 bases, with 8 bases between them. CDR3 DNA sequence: TGTGCCAGCAGCTTGGGGGCGTACCAAGAGACCCAGTACTTC. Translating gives CASSLGAYQETQYF.

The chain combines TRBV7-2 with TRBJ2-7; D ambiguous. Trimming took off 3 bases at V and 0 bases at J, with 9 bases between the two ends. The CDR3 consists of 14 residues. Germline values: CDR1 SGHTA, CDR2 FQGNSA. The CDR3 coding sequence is TGTGCCAGCAGCTTCGGAAAGAGCTCCTACGAGCAGTACTTC. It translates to CASSFGKSSYEQYF.

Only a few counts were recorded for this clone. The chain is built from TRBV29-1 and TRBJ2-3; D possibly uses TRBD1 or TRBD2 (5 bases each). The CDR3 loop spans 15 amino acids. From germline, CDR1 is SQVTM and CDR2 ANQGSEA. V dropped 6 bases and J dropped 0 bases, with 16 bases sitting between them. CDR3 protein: CSVEPGAGSTDTQYF. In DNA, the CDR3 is TGCAGCGTCGAACCTGGGGCGGGTAGCACAGATACGCAGTATTTT.

The chain's CDR3 is CASSYGTSGNEQFF. CDR3 bases: TGTGCCAGCAGTTACGGGACTAGCGGCAATGAGCAGTTCTTC. The rearrangement links TRBV6-5 to TRBJ2-1; 11 positions agree with TRBD2. After removal of 2 bases from V and 6 bases from J, the junction contained 0 bases not matched to a gene. Looked up from germline, CDR1 is MNHEY and CDR2 is SVGAGI. This CDR3 has 14 residues.

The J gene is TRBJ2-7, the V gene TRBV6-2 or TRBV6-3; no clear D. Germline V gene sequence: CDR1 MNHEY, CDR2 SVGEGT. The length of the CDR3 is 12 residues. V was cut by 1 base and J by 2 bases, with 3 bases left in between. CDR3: CASSYFPYEQYF. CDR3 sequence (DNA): TGTGCCAGCAGTTACTTCCCCTACGAGCAGTACTTC.

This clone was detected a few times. The CDR3 is CASSSLDRGDYEQYF. CDR3 sequence (DNA): TGTGCCAGCAGTTCTTTAGACAGGGGGGACTACGAGCAGTACTTC. The chain employs TRBV6-2 or TRBV6-3 and TRBJ2-7; 9 positions match TRBD1. The ends lost 4 bases at V and 3 bases at J; junction bases unmatched: 7. The CDR3 extends over 15 amino acids. Germline CDR1 and CDR2: MNHEY and SVGEGT.

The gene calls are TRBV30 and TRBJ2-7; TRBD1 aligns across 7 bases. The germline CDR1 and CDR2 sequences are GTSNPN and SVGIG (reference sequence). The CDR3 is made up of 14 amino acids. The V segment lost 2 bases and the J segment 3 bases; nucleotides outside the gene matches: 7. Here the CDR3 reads CAWSRQGWFYEQYF. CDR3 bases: TGTGCCTGGAGTAGACAGGGTTGGTTCTACGAGCAGTACTTC.

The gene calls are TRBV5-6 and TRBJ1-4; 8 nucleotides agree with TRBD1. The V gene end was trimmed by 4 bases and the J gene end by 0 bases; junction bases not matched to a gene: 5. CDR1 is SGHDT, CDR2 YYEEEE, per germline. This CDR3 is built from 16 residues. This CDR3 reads CASSVGTGATNEKLFF. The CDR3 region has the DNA TGTGCCAGCAGCGTAGGGACAGGAGCAACTAATGAAAAACTGTTTTTT. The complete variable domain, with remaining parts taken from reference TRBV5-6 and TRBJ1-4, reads DAGVTQSPTHLIKTRGQQVTLRCSPKSGHDTVSWYQQALGQGPQFIFQYYEEEERQRGNFPDRFSGHQFPNYSSELNVNALLLGDSALYLCASSVGTGATNEKLFFGSGTQLSVL.